This T cell receptor beta chain emerged from a study of response to subunit inactivated influenza vaccine. In this sample, this clonotype turned up many times. Its specificity is not known. TCRdb re-called the RT-PCR reads with MiXCR, one entry per CDR3 protein. The data contain about half a million distinct CDR3 sequences, around 8% of them singletons. General study results and limits: Researchers suggested that each seasonal influenza vaccination recruits few new T cells.

The specimen was PBMCs from blood, collected about 23 months after vaccination. This receptor was taken from a man between 50 and 69 years old who received an inactivated influenza vaccine.

In DNA, the CDR3 is TGTGCCACCAGCAGAGGGACAGGGGCAAAAGATACGCAGTATTTT. Its translation is CATSRGTGAKDTQYF. The V gene is TRBV15, the J gene TRBJ2-3; 9 bases are shared with TRBD1. The CDR3 sequence is 15 residues long. Germline V gene lookup returns CDR1 LNHNV and CDR2 YYDKDF (reference sequence). After removal of 1 base from V and 5 bases from J, the junction contained 4 bases not matched to a gene.